Listed below are T cell receptor beta chains from one sample, sequenced in a study of T cells in Graves' hyperthyroidism and ophthalmopathy. One entry per CDR3 protein results from TCRdb running MiXCR on the multiplex PCR reads. Of around 700,000 distinct CDR3 sequences detected, about 19% appear once; the ten largest clones hold roughly 17%. Material for sequencing was blood. These receptors were collected from a woman aged 50 to 60 with Graves' hyperthyroidism that later progressed to Graves' ophthalmopathy. Each CDR3 is given with its conserved first and last residue. D genes are given only for firm matches. Clone size is shown for a subset of rows, as once, few, many or a class of expanded clone.

J | length | D | size | V | DNA | CDR3
TRBJ2-3 | 16 | TRBD2 | many | TRBV2 | TGTGCCAGCAGTGGCCCCGCGGGGGGAACCACAGATACGCAGTATTTT | CASSGPAGGTTDTQYF
TRBJ2-1 | 14 | NA | few | TRBV4-1 | TGCGCCAGCAGCCAAGTTAATGCAAACAATGAGCAGTTCTTC | CASSQVNANNEQFF
TRBJ1-1 | 13 | TRBD1 | many | TRBV7-9 | TGTGCCCCAGGGGAGGGGGCCGACACTGAAGCTTTCTTT | CAPGEGADTEAFF
TRBJ2-2 | 13 | NA | NA | TRBV12-3/TRBV12-4 | TGTGCCAGCAGTTTTAAAGGCACCGGGGAGCTGTTTTTT | CASSFKGTGELFF
TRBJ1-6 | 17 | NA | few | TRBV27 | TGTGCCAGTCGTTTAAGTACAGCGAGCTCCTATAATTCACCCCTCCACTTT | CASRLSTASSYNSPLHF
TRBJ2-1 | 16 | NA | NA | TRBV19 | TGTGCCAGTAGTATAGCCCGGCTAGCCGTATCAGATGAGCAGTTCTTC | CASSIARLAVSDEQFF
TRBJ2-5 | 14 | NA | NA | TRBV12-5 | TGTGCTAGTGGTTTGGGGCTCCTTCAAGAGGCCCAGTACTTC | CASGLGLLQEAQYF
TRBJ2-5 | 15 | NA | NA | TRBV5-5 | TGTGCCAGCAGCAGGAGGGGGGGCGGCCAAGAGACCCAGTACTTC | CASSRRGGGQETQYF
TRBJ2-1 | 13 | NA | many | TRBV7-3 | TGTGCCAGCAGCCCCGGGACCTCGGATGAGCAGTTCTTC | CASSPGTSDEQFF
TRBJ2-5 | 15 | NA | few | TRBV6-2/TRBV6-3 | TGTGCCAGCAGCCTACTCGGATTCAGGGATGAGACCCAGTACTTC | CASSLLGFRDETQYF
TRBJ2-7 | 13 | NA | many | TRBV3-1 | TGTGCCAGCAGCCCCCCCCCAGGGTACGAGCAGTACTTC | CASSPPPGYEQYF
TRBJ2-2 | 18 | TRBD1 | many | TRBV12-3/TRBV12-4 | TGTGCCAGCAGTTCCTTTACAGGGGAGCGGCCAAACACCGGGGAGCTGTTTTTT | CASSSFTGERPNTGELFF
TRBJ1-2 | 16 | NA | NA | TRBV6-1 | TGTGCCAGCAGTGAATCGAGACAGATCACTAACTATGGCTACACCTTC | CASSESRQITNYGYTF
TRBJ2-3 | 16 | NA | few | TRBV14 | TGTGCCAGCAGCCGATTGGGACGGACTGGCACAGATACGCAGTATTTT | CASSRLGRTGTDTQYF
TRBJ2-5 | 14 | TRBD2 | few | TRBV12-3/TRBV12-4 | TGTGCCAGCAGTTGGGCGGGGGGGAAGGAGACCCAGTACTTC | CASSWAGGKETQYF
TRBJ2-1 | 15 | TRBD2 | few | TRBV5-5 | TGTGCCAGCAGCTTGGCTAGCGGGGGGGACCATGAGCAGTTCTTC | CASSLASGGDHEQFF
TRBJ2-3 | 18 | TRBD2 | NA | TRBV6-2/TRBV6-3 | TGTGCCAGCAGAGAGACTAGCGGGGCCCGATCTAGCACAGATACGCAGTATTTT | CASRETSGARSSTDTQYF
TRBJ1-2 | 13 | TRBD1 | many | TRBV20-1 | TGCAGTGCTGAGGGGGCTTCGAACTATGGCTACACCTTC | CSAEGASNYGYTF
TRBJ2-7 | 14 | NA | few | TRBV9 | TGTGCCAGCAGCTCAAGTGGGGACTCTGTTGAGCAGTACTTC | CASSSSGDSVEQYF
TRBJ2-1 | 15 | TRBD2 | few | TRBV19 | TGTGCCAGTAGTATGTTCGGGGGGGGTCACAATGAGCAGTTCTTC | CASSMFGGGHNEQFF
TRBJ1-5 | 14 | NA | once | TRBV6-5 | TGTGCCAGCAGTTGGTTAGGCTTCAATCAGCCCCAGCATTTT | CASSWLGFNQPQHF
TRBJ2-1 | 13 | NA | few | TRBV29-1 | TGCAGCGAACAGGGATTGTTGGACAATGAGCAGTTCTTC | CSEQGLLDNEQFF
TRBJ1-6 | 16 | TRBD1 | few | TRBV19 | TGTGCCAGTAGTAGCCCCCGGGACAGTCTTAATTCACCCCTCCACTTT | CASSSPRDSLNSPLHF
TRBJ2-2 | 16 | TRBD2 | NA | TRBV3-1 | TGTGCCAGCAGCCCAATAGCGGGGGGTGGCACCGGGGAGCTGTTTTTT | CASSPIAGGGTGELFF
TRBJ1-3 | 16 | NA | NA | TRBV18 | TGTGCCAGCTCACCCTCCCAGAGTGCCTCTGGAAACACCATATATTTT | CASSPSQSASGNTIYF
TRBJ1-6 | 13 | NA | many | TRBV11-3 | TGTGCCAGCAGCTTAGAACAGAATTCACCCCTCCACTTT | CASSLEQNSPLHF
TRBJ2-2 | 15 | TRBD1 | many | TRBV19 | TGTGCCAGTACCCGGGACAGCCTGAACACCGGGGAGCTGTTTTTT | CASTRDSLNTGELFF
TRBJ1-2 | 15 | TRBD1 | few | TRBV5-6 | TGTGCCAGCAGCGTCCGGGACAGCCAGAACTATGGCTACACCTTC | CASSVRDSQNYGYTF
TRBJ2-1 | 16 | TRBD2 | NA | TRBV6-4 | TGTGCCAGCAGTGCCGGGACTAGCGGGGGGGACAATGAGCAGTTCTTC | CASSAGTSGGDNEQFF
TRBJ1-6 | 15 | NA | few | TRBV7-2 | TGTGCCAGCAGCTTATGGGGGGTCTATAATTCACCCCTCCACTTT | CASSLWGVYNSPLHF
TRBJ2-3 | 11 | NA | NA | TRBV12-3/TRBV12-4 | TGTGCCAGCAGTGCGTATGATACGCAGTATTTT | CASSAYDTQYF
TRBJ2-6 | 18 | TRBD2 | many | TRBV6-1 | TGTGCCAGCAGAGGCGGGACGGGGGGAGTCTCTGGGGCCAACGTCCTGACTTTC | CASRGGTGGVSGANVLTF
TRBJ1-1 | 14 | NA | many | TRBV6-1 | TGTGCCAGCAGCCCAACACAGGTGAACACTGAAGCTTTCTTT | CASSPTQVNTEAFF
TRBJ2-5 | 14 | NA | many | TRBV2 | TGTGCCAGCAAGTCGATGGGCTGGGAGGAGACCCAGTACTTC | CASKSMGWEETQYF
TRBJ2-5 | 15 | NA | NA | TRBV7-9 | TGTGCCAGCAGCTTAGCCCAGGGTATCAGAAAGACCCAGTACTTC | CASSLAQGIRKTQYF
TRBJ1-2 | 15 | NA | few | TRBV15 | TGTGCCACCAGCAGAGATGAGGCCCGGGGCTATGGCTACACCTTC | CATSRDEARGYGYTF
TRBJ1-2 | 15 | NA | NA | TRBV12-3/TRBV12-4 | TGTGCCAGCAGTTTAGAGGGGGGTCCCCACTATGGCTACACCTTC | CASSLEGGPHYGYTF
TRBJ2-7 | 12 | NA | NA | TRBV7-2 | TGTGCCAGCAGCTTAGCGGGAGGAGAGCAGTACTTC | CASSLAGGEQYF
TRBJ2-7 | 16 | NA | many | TRBV6-2/TRBV6-3 | TGTGCCAGCAGTTACCCCCGACAGGCTAGCTCCTACGAGCAGTACTTC | CASSYPRQASSYEQYF
TRBJ1-5 | 17 | NA | many | TRBV6-1 | TGTGCCAGCAGTGAAGTCTGGAGGCCTGGGAGCAATCAGCCCCAGCATTTT | CASSEVWRPGSNQPQHF
TRBJ2-1 | 15 | TRBD2 | NA | TRBV11-3 | TGTGCCAGCAGCCCAACCGGGACTAGCGTACAAGAGCAGTTCTTC | CASSPTGTSVQEQFF
TRBJ2-2 | 15 | NA | few | TRBV10-3 | TGTGCCATCAGGCGCGTACAGGGGAACACCGGGGAGCTGTTTTTT | CAIRRVQGNTGELFF
TRBJ1-4 | 14 | NA | few | TRBV12-3/TRBV12-4 | TGTGCCAGCAGTTTTGGCTGGGGTGATGAAAAACTGTTTTTT | CASSFGWGDEKLFF
TRBJ1-4 | 14 | NA | few | TRBV5-1 | TGCGCCAGCAGCTTTACAGGGTGGGGTGAAAAACTGTTTTTT | CASSFTGWGEKLFF